These 10 T cell receptor beta chains were all obtained from the same sample, sequenced in a study of T cells in Graves' hyperthyroidism and ophthalmopathy (dated by TCRdb to about 2019). Library creation used multiplex PCR. The reads were generated on an Illumina HiSeq 2000. The TCR beta CDR3 regions were amplified from the RNA transcripts. The TCR CDR3 was subjected to a first round of RT-PCR using the HTBI primer set and the Qiagen OneStep RT-PCR kit. TCRdb took the public reads, trimmed them with fastp at Q25, ran MiXCR for clone calling and kept in-frame beta chains. Each entry merges the rows of one CDR3 protein and shows their most common DNA and genes. This sample holds 600,000 or so distinct CDR3 sequences; approximately 15% were observed only once. Roughly 7% of the sample lies in the top ten. Sequenced input: blood. These receptors all stem from a woman younger than 35 with Graves' ophthalmopathy.

The chain uses TRBV4-3 and TRBJ1-5; D is possibly TRBD1 (5 bases). Germline V lookup: CDR1 LGHNA, CDR2 YSLEER. This CDR3 has 15 amino acids. Trimming left V 3 bases short and J 3 bases short, with 12 bases between. CDR3 region: CASSQPQGANQPQHF. The CDR3 region has the DNA TGCGCCAGCAGCCAGCCTCAGGGAGCCAATCAGCCCCAGCATTTT.

This clonotype was recorded many times. The V and J genes are TRBV12-3 or TRBV12-4 and TRBJ2-5; no firm D call. The V gene lost 4 bases and the J gene lost 0 bases, with 3 bases spanning the gap. The CDR3 runs to 12 residues. CDR3 protein: CASSSYQETQYF. CDR3 nucleotides: TGTGCCAGCAGTTCGTACCAAGAGACCCAGTACTTC.

This clonotype was seen a handful of times. The rearrangement uses TRBV6-6 and TRBJ2-7; 7 nucleotides align to TRBD1. V shed 0 bases, J shed 6 bases, and the junction held 11 bases outside the gene matches. The CDR3 covers 16 residues. The germline gives CDR1 MNHNY, CDR2 SVGAGI (reference sequence). The DNA of the CDR3 is TGTGCCAGCAGTTACTCCTACAGGGGAAATTCTGGCGAGCAGTACTTC. Translation: CASSYSYRGNSGEQYF.

The table lists this clonotype with many counts. The genes are TRBV6-2 or TRBV6-3 and TRBJ2-7; the D is unclear. V was cut by 4 bases and J by 3 bases, with 10 bases left in between. The CDR3 is 13 residues long. Germline CDR1 is MNHEY and CDR2 is SVGEGT. For the CDR3, the DNA is TGTGCCAGCAGTTGGACGGAAATCTACGAGCAGTACTTC. Translated: CASSWTEIYEQYF.

This clonotype occurred many times. Sequence at one end of the junction differs from germline and may be a read error. The chain combines TRBV11-3 with TRBJ2-3; D is tentatively TRBD1 or TRBD2 (6 bases each). This CDR3 contains 15 residues. Germline CDR1 and CDR2: SGHNT and YENEEA. The DNA of the CDR3 is TGTGCCAACAGCTTAGCACAGGGCGGGGCAGATACGCAGTATTTT. Translation: CANSLAQGGADTQYF.

Only a few counts were recorded for this clonotype. This chain links TRBV30 with TRBJ2-1; 8 bases are shared with TRBD2. The germline V gene encodes CDR1 GTSNPN and CDR2 SVGIG (reference sequence). Germline trimming cut 0 bases from V and 4 bases from J; bases unmatched to any gene: 11. The CDR3 length is 17 residues. DNA for the CDR3: TGTGCCTGGAGTGTGGGGTCTAGCGGGCGGGAGTACAATGAGCAGTTCTTC. It is translated as CAWSVGSSGREYNEQFF. The whole variable domain, remainder taken from reference TRBV30 and TRBJ2-1, is SQTIHQWPATLVQPVGSPLSLECTVEGTSNPNLYWYRQAAGRGLQLLFYSVGIGQISSEVPQNLSASRPQDRQFILSSKKLLLSDSGFYLCAWSVGSSGREYNEQFFGPGTRLTVL.

This clonotype was counted many times. The chain recombines TRBV19 with TRBJ2-3; TRBD1 matches at 8 bases. V shed 6 bases, J shed 0 bases, and the junction held 2 bases outside the gene matches. This CDR3 is 14 amino acids long. Germline V gene lookup returns CDR1 LNHDA and CDR2 SQIVND (reference sequence). The CDR3 DNA reads as TGTGCCAGTAGGTGGACAGGGAGCACAGATACGCAGTATTTT. Its protein is CASRWTGSTDTQYF.

This chain joins TRBV10-3 and TRBJ2-2, with TRBD1 matching 7 bases. Germline CDR1 is ENHRY and CDR2 is SYGVKD. The CDR3 is made up of 16 amino acids. With V trimmed by 0 bases and J by 5 bases, 6 bases remained unmatched. This CDR3 is CAISESRGGLTGELFF. CDR3 sequence (DNA): TGTGCCATCAGTGAGTCGAGAGGGGGCTTGACCGGGGAGCTGTTTTTT.

This clonotype was counted between two and nine times. The chain has TRBV30 and TRBJ2-7; 9 bases are a match to TRBD2. The junction had 9 bases not matched to a gene; V was cut back by 3 bases and J by 3 bases. The CDR3 loop spans 15 amino acids. The germline CDR1 and CDR2 sequences are GTSNPN and SVGIG (reference sequence). CDR3 region: CAWRIAGAPSYEQYF. CDR3 DNA sequence: TGTGCCTGGAGAATAGCGGGAGCACCGAGCTACGAGCAGTACTTC.

There are a few counts of this clonotype. At one of its ends the junction is not consistent with the germline gene, which may arise from a read error. The chain links TRBV4-1 to TRBJ2-3; 7 nucleotides match TRBD2. The germline V gene has CDR1 MGHRA and CDR2 YSYEKL. CDR3 length equals 15 residues. CDR3 region: CASSQIGLGADTQCF. CDR3 coding DNA: TGCGCCAGCAGCCAAATCGGACTAGGGGCAGATACGCAGTGTTTT.